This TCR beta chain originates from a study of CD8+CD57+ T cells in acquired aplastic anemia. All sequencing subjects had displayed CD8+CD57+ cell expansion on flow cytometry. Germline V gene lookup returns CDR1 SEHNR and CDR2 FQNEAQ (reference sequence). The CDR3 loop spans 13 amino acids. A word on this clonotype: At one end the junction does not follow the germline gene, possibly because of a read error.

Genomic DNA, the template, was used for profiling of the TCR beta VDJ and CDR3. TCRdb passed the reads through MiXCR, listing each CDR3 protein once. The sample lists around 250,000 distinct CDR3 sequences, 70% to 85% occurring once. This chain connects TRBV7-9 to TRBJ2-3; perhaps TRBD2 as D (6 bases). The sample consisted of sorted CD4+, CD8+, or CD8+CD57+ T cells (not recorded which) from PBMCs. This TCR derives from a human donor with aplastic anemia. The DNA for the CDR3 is TGTGCCAGCGGCGACGGGGGAGAGACTCCGCACTTCTTT. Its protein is CASGDGGETPHFF.